The T cell receptor beta chain under discussion was sequenced for a study of blood T cell repertoires in COVID-19. Germline V gene sequence: CDR1 SNHLY, CDR2 FYNNEI. The CDR3 spans 16 residues. After removal of 7 bases from V and 0 bases from J, the junction contained 9 bases not matched to a gene. This clone was counted only a few times. Data came from immunoSEQ multiplex PCR; TCRdb stores just in-frame clones and leaves some out. This table holds about 100,000 clones, approximately 86% found once. The specimen sequenced was peripheral blood. V is TRBV2 and J is TRBJ1-2; 9 bases match TRBD1. The sequence was collected from a man aged 50-60 years with active or convalescent COVID-19. CDR3 bases: TGTGCCAGCACGTTAACGGGACAGGGAGCTAACTATGGCTACACCTTC. This encodes CASTLTGQGANYGYTF.